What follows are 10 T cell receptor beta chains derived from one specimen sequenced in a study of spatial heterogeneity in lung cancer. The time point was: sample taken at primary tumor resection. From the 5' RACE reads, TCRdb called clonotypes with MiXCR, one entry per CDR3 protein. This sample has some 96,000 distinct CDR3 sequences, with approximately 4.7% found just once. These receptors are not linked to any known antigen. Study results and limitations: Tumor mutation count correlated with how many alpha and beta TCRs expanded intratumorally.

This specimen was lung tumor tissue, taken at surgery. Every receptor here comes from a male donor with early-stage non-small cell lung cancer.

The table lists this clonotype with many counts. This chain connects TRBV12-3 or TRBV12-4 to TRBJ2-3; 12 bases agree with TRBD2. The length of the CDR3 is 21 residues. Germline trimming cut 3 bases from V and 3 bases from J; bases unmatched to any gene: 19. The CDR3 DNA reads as TGTGCCAGCAGTTTTAGGCGCGTAAGGCTAGCGGGAGGGCCTGTAACAGATACGCAGTATTTT. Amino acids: CASSFRRVRLAGGPVTDTQYF.

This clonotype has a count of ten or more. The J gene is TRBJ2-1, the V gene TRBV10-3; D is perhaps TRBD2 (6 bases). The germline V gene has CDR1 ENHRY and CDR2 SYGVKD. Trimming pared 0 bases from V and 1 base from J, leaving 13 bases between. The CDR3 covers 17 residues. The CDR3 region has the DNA TGTGCCATCAGTGAGTCGAGGTCCCGGGGGTCCTACAATGAGCAGTTCTTC. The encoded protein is CAISESRSRGSYNEQFF.

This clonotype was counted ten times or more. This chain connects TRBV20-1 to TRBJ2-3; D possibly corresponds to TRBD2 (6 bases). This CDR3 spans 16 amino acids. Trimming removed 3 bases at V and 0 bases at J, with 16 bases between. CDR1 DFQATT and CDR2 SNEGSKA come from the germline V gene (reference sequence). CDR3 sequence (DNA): TGCAGTGCTAGTAGTCGGGACTCGAGAAGCACAGATACGCAGTATTTT. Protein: CSASSRDSRSTDTQYF.

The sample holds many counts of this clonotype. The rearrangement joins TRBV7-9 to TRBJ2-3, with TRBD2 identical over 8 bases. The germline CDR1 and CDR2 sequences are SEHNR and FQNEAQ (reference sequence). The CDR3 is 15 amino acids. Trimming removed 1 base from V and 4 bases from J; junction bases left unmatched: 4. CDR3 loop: CASSLVSGSPDTQYF. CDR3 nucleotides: TGTGCCAGCAGCTTAGTGAGCGGGAGCCCAGATACGCAGTATTTT. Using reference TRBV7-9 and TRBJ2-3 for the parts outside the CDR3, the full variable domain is DTGVSQNPRHKITKRGQNVTFRCDPISEHNRLYWYRQTLGQGPEFLTYFQNEAQLEKSRLLSDRFSAERPKGSFSTLEIQRTEQGDSAMYLCASSLVSGSPDTQYFGPGTRLTVL.

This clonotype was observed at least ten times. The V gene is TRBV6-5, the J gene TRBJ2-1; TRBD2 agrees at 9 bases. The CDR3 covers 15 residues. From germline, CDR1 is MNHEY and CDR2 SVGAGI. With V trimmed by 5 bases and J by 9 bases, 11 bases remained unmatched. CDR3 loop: CASSRGLASLVEQFF. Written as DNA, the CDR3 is TGTGCCAGCAGTCGCGGACTAGCGTCCTTGGTTGAGCAGTTCTTC.

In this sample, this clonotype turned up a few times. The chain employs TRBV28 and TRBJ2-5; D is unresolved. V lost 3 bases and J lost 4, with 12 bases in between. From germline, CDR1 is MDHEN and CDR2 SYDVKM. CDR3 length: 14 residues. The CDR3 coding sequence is TGTGCCAGCAGTTTCCCATACAAAACAGAGACCCAGTACTTC. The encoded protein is CASSFPYKTETQYF.

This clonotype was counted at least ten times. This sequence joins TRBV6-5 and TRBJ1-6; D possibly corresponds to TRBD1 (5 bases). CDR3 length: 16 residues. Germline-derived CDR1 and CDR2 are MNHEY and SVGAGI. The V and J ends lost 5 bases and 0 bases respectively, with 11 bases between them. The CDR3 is CASSTHGGSYNSPLHF. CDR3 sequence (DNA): TGTGCCAGCAGTACCCATGGGGGCTCCTATAATTCACCCCTCCACTTT.

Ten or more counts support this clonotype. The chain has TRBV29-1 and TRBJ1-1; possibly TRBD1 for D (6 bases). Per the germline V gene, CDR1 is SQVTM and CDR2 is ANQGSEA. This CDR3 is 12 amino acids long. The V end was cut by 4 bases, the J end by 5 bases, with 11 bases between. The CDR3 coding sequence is TGCAGCGTTGTTCAGGGGATTACTGAAGCTTTCTTT. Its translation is CSVVQGITEAFF. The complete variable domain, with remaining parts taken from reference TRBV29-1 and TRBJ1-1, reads SAVISQKPSRDICQRGTSLTIQCQVDSQVTMMFWYRQQPGQSLTLIATANQGSEATYESGFVIDKFPISRPNLTFSTLTVSNMSPEDSSIYLCSVVQGITEAFFGQGTRLTVV.

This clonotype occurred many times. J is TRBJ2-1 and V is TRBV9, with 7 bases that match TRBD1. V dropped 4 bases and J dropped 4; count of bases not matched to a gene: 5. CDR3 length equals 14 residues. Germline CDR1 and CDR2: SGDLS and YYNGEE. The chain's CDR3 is CASSPWGQYNEQFF. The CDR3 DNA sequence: TGTGCCAGCAGCCCCTGGGGACAGTACAATGAGCAGTTCTTC.

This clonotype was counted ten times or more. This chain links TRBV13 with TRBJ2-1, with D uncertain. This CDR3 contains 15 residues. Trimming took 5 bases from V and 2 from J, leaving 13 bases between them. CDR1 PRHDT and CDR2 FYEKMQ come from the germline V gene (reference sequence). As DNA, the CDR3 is TGTGCCAGCAGCCCCCGACAACGCACCTACAATGAGCAGTTCTTC. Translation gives CASSPRQRTYNEQFF.